The rows below give T cell receptor beta chains drawn from one sample of a study of control samples from healthy donors and cancer patients. Assay: immunoSEQ multiplex PCR; the TCRdb copy retains only in-frame clones and omits some. The table lists some 76,000 clones, over 85% of them singletons. The sample taken for sequencing was PBMCs. These receptors came from a man aged 55 to 70 with lung cancer. The CDR3 runs from the conserved cysteine through the conserved F or W. Some rows have no size entry. The others give once, few or many, or a class for an expanded clone.

v_gene	j_gene	abundance	len	CDR3aa
TRBV21-1	TRBJ2-1	once	13	CASNEGRRYEQFF
TRBV18	TRBJ1-1	-	15	CASSPQDRGQTEAFF
TRBV25-1	TRBJ1-6	-	17	CASSDLTGGYYNSPLHF
TRBV6-5	TRBJ1-1	once	14	CASSLNRANTEAFF
TRBV5-1	TRBJ1-3	-	15	CASSSDGSSGNTIYF
TRBV4-1	TRBJ1-5	-	17	CASSSYLEPAGNQPQHF
TRBV9	TRBJ1-1	-	14	CASSVEHRNTEAFF
TRBV5-4	TRBJ1-2	-	17	CASSLALEGWNNYGYTF
TRBV6-2/TRBV6-3	TRBJ1-6	-	13	CASSEIYNSPLHF
TRBV25-1	TRBJ2-2	-	16	CASSELTGGLTGELFF
TRBV6-5	TRBJ1-5	-	15	CASRPGQGFDQPQHF
TRBV19	TRBJ2-1	-	14	CASSRAGGGNEQFF
TRBV7-2	TRBJ2-4	once	15	CASSLERVAKNIQYF
TRBV5-1	TRBJ2-3	-	14	CASSLKTAADTQYF
TRBV29-1	TRBJ1-2	-	13	CSVGTGTNYGYTF
TRBV7-6	TRBJ2-5	-	17	CASSLAPGLAGEETQYF
TRBV6-5	TRBJ2-2	-	16	CASSSTGSGLTGELFF
TRBV10-3	TRBJ2-5	-	13	CAISQTAQETQYF
TRBV30	TRBJ2-7	-	16	CAWRPEGVWGSYEQYF
TRBV7-2	TRBJ2-5	-	14	CASSSTSGVGTQYF
TRBV15	TRBJ2-1	-	13	CATSRSLNNEQFF
TRBV11-1	TRBJ1-4	-	13	CASSRDRGEKLFF
TRBV24-1	TRBJ2-1	-	12	CATSDWYNEQFF
TRBV7-3	TRBJ1-6	-	13	CASSPLKDSPLHF
TRBV24-1	TRBJ2-1	-	16	CATSDRLAGGLYEQFF
TRBV7-2	TRBJ1-2	-	14	CASSLNRGDYGYTF
TRBV3-1/TRBV3-2	TRBJ2-2	once	13	CASCLGDTGELFF
TRBV6-5	TRBJ2-5	-	13	CASRLDLLETQYF
TRBV13	TRBJ1-1	-	16	CASSRRTGGMNTEAFF
TRBV7-2	TRBJ1-1	-	13	CASRAGPNTEAFF
TRBV7-3	TRBJ2-6	-	15	CASSSLTAGANVLTF
TRBV21-1	TRBJ2-7	-	15	CASSKDPAGGNEQYF
TRBV7-9	TRBJ1-1	once	15	CASSQLKTLNTEAFF
TRBV3-1/TRBV3-2	TRBJ1-1	-	14	CASSGTAMNTEAFF
TRBV6-6	TRBJ2-2	-	12	CASSYLQGELFF
TRBV4-1	TRBJ1-2	once	16	CASSQPRTGGNYGYTF
TRBV2	TRBJ1-4	-	14	CASRGRGANEKLFF
TRBV5-4	TRBJ1-2	-	16	CASTSGGGKGDYGYTF
TRBV12-5	TRBJ1-1	-	18	CASGLVPDGALLNTEAFF